One sample yielded the 2 T cell receptor beta chains listed below, sequenced in a study of shared clonotypes between healthy human individuals. Profiled with immunoSEQ multiplex PCR; TCRdb holds only in-frame clones, not every one. The sample has more than 550,000 clones, 72% seen once. The source material was memory CD4+ T cells sorted from blood. Noted subset: CD45RA-negative fraction. The source of these receptors is a woman between 25 and 40 years old in good health.

This clone has ten or more counts. V and J are TRBV15 and TRBJ1-6; a possible D gene is TRBD1 (5 bases). There are 15 residues in the CDR3. V lost 0 bases and J 8 bases, leaving 11 bases between the germline ends. Germline loops: CDR1 LNHNV, CDR2 YYDKDF (reference sequence). CDR3 in amino acids: CATSRDRVGDSPLHF. CDR3 coding DNA: TGTGCCACCAGCAGAGACAGGGTGGGGGATTCACCCCTCCACTTT.

The chain joins TRBV28 to TRBJ2-7; possibly TRBD1 for D (6 bases). CDR1 is MDHEN, CDR2 SYDVKM, per germline. The CDR3 length is 15 residues. Between the trimmed V and J ends, which lost 6 bases and 4 bases, there was a span of 19 bases. The CDR3 DNA sequence: TGTGCCAGCAGCACAGGGTCAGGGGCCAAATACGAGCAGTACTTC. Its protein product is CASSTGSGAKYEQYF.